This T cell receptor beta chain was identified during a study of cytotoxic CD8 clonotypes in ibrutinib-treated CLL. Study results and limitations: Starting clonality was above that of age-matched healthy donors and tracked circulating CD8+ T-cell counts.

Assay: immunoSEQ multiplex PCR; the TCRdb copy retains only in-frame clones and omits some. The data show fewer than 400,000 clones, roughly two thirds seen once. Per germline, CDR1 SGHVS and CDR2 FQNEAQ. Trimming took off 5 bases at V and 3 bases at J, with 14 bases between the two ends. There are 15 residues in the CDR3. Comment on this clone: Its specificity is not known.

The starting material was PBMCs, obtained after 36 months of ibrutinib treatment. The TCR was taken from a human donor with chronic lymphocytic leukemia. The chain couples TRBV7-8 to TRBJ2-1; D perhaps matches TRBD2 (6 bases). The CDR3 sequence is CASSGTRGSYNEQFF. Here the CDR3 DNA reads TGTGCCAGCAGCGGGACTCGGGGGAGCTACAATGAGCAGTTCTTC.